In this sample, the clone carrying this T cell receptor (beta chain) turned up once. This specimen comes from a study of blood T cell repertoires in COVID-19. Background on the study: There were acute and convalescent COVID-19 samples, and they came from the United States, Italy and Spain. T cells, B-cell-depleted T cells, or PBMCs provided the cDNA or gDNA that served as material.

Per the original data handling: Amplified reference gene primers provided the basis for estimating nucleated cell counts. Data came from immunoSEQ multiplex PCR; TCRdb stores just in-frame clones and leaves some out. V, J and clone size reflect that table, while D and trimming were determined from the DNA. This sample carries about 200,000 clones, more than 75% of them seen once, and the ten largest clones take roughly 4.1%. The sequencing sample was made of peripheral blood. This sequence originates from a man aged 50-59 years with acute or convalescent COVID-19.

Here the CDR3 reads CASSLGEGNTIYF. The CDR3, as DNA: TGTGCCAGCAGCCTGGGCGAGGGAAACACCATATATTTT. The genes are TRBV7-9 and TRBJ1-3; no firm D call. The CDR3 runs to 13 residues. Between the trimmed V and J ends, which lost 5 bases and 4 bases, there was a span of 9 bases. Germline V lookup: CDR1 SEHNR, CDR2 FQNEAQ (reference sequence).